This T cell receptor (beta chain) was captured in a study of beta chain features in type 1 diabetes. Study summary: Similarity in age, gender and cell yields was seen between patients and healthy donors. Points from the study as a whole: Cells with high TCR expression could be over-represented when cDNA is sequenced. Patients with type 1 diabetes carried fewer insertions and had more deletions at their VDJ junctions.

This CDR3 has 13 residues. Trimming took 8 bases from V and 3 from J; bases not matched to a gene: 3. Germline CDR1 reads MNHNY; CDR2 reads SVGAGI (reference sequence). The investigators reverse transcribed all of the isolated RNA, so they sequenced expressed TCRB transcripts. This table comes from immunoSEQ multiplex PCR, and its TCRdb copy is limited to in-frame clones, with some not included. The sample contains some 200,000 clones, approximately 10% of which appear only once. As to this clone: Its cognate antigen is unknown.

Purity above 95% was achieved in all sorted populations. Sequenced sample: central memory CD4+ T cells from blood. The rearrangement uses TRBV6-6 and TRBJ2-3, with 9 bases lining up with TRBD2. The receptor was derived from a man aged 18 to 30 in good health. DNA for the CDR3: TGTGCCAGCCGGGGACTAGCTACAGATACGCAGTATTTT. This translates into CASRGLATDTQYF.